Following are 17 T cell receptor beta chains from one sample sequenced in a study of blood T cell repertoires in COVID-19. Clones were sequenced by immunoSEQ multiplex PCR, and TCRdb holds only the in-frame ones, with some missing. The repertoire holds roughly 170,000 clones, with approximately 84% as singletons. Sequencing used peripheral blood. These receptors all stem from a man between 40 and 49 years old who had recovered from COVID-19.

By share, this clone counts as medium-sized (0.01 to 0.1%). The chain joins TRBV4-3 to TRBJ2-1; 9 positions agree with TRBD1. The CDR3 loop spans 14 amino acids. Germline assignment: CDR1 LGHNA and CDR2 YSLEER. The ends lost 4 bases at V and 7 bases at J; junction bases unmatched: 5. CDR3 coding DNA: TGCGCCAGCAGCCGGGACAGGGTAGGAAATGAGCAGTTCTTC. It is translated as CASSRDRVGNEQFF.

The rearrangement links TRBV10-3 to TRBJ1-1, with a tentative D call TRBD1 (5 bases). Germline CDR1 and CDR2: ENHRY and SYGVKD. V was shortened by 6 bases and J by 1 base, with 15 bases between the two germline ends. This CDR3 contains 15 residues. CDR3 nucleotide sequence: TGTGCCATCAGCCCCAGCGGGACGGGGAACACTGAAGCTTTCTTT. Amino acids: CAISPSGTGNTEAFF.

In this sample, this clone turned up a few times. The rearrangement links TRBV3-1 (or the pseudogene TRBV3-2) to TRBJ1-4; unclear D gene. The CDR3 contains 15 residues. V gave up 10 bases and J gave up 5 bases, with 20 bases separating them. CDR1 LGHDT and CDR2 YNNKEL come from the germline V gene (reference sequence). The CDR3 sequence: CATHSHREPNEKLFF. CDR3 nucleotides: TGTGCCACTCATTCCCACAGAGAACCGAATGAAAAACTGTTTTTT.

The CDR3 DNA follows: TGTGCCAGCAGCTTAGAGTTCGGGGGGGGCTCCGGGGAGCTGTTTTTT. Amino acid sequence: CASSLEFGGGSGELFF. The chain joins TRBV11-2 to TRBJ2-2; 8 nucleotides line up with TRBD2. Germline V gene sequence: CDR1 SGHAT, CDR2 FQNNGV. The CDR3 is 16 amino acids. V lost 0 bases to trimming and J lost 6 bases; unmatched junction nucleotides: 6.

The J gene is TRBJ1-2, the V gene TRBV19, with 9 bases fitting TRBD1. Germline V lookup: CDR1 LNHDA, CDR2 SQIVND (reference sequence). V gave up 10 bases and J gave up 11 bases; unmatched junction bases: 8. This CDR3 comprises 11 residues. For the CDR3, the DNA is TGTGCCACCTTCGGACAGGGGAGGTACACCTTC. This encodes CATFGQGRYTF.

This clone was counted a single time. The chain combines TRBV27 with TRBJ2-7; 11 bases are shared with TRBD2. The germline V gene encodes CDR1 MNHEY and CDR2 SMNVEV (reference sequence). The CDR3 loop spans 14 amino acids. The V and J ends lost 10 bases and 7 bases, in that order; junction bases with no gene match: 12. Here the CDR3 DNA reads TGTGCCACCAACCGGGACTCTAGCGGGAGGGAGCAGTACTTC. Its protein is CATNRDSSGREQYF.

This clone appeared once. The genes are TRBV5-1 and TRBJ2-7; 7 nucleotides agree with TRBD1. The CDR3 consists of 12 residues. The V and J ends lost 5 bases and 7 bases, in that order; junction bases with no gene match: 6. Germline CDR1 is SGHRS and CDR2 is YFSETQ. The CDR3 DNA follows: TGCGCCAGCAGTAAGACAGGGCGGGAGCAGTACTTC. Amino acids: CASSKTGREQYF.

This clone was detected only a few times. The chain recombines TRBV28 with TRBJ1-1; 8 bases agree with TRBD1. Germline CDR1 is MDHEN and CDR2 is SYDVKM. The CDR3 consists of 13 residues. CDR3 DNA sequence: TGTGAAACCGCTCCAGCGGACAGGGCAAAAGCTTTCTTT. This codes for CETAPADRAKAFF.

The V and J genes are TRBV28 and TRBJ1-5; no clear D gene. The CDR3 consists of 17 residues. V was cut by 1 base and J by 3 bases, with 16 bases left in between. Germline CDR1 is MDHEN and CDR2 is SYDVKM. CDR3 amino acids: CASSLLPGNAYNQPQHF. CDR3 sequence (DNA): TGTGCCAGCAGTTTATTGCCGGGGAACGCCTACAATCAGCCCCAGCATTTT.

This chain's CDR3 is CASSPGQNTEAFF. The CDR3 DNA reads as TGTGCCAGCAGCCCAGGCCAGAACACTGAAGCTTTCTTT. The chain links TRBV7-9 to TRBJ1-1; D gene ambiguous. Germline V gene lookup returns CDR1 SEHNR and CDR2 FQNEAQ (reference sequence). The CDR3 has 13 amino acids. V was cut by 5 bases and J by 1 base, with 8 bases left in between. The full variable domain, in which reference TRBV7-9 and TRBJ1-1 provide the parts outside the CDR3, is DTGVSQNPRHKITKRGQNVTFRCDPISEHNRLYWYRQTLGQGPEFLTYFQNEAQLEKSRLLSDRFSAERPKGSFSTLEIQRTEQGDSAMYLCASSPGQNTEAFFGQGTRLTVV.

The chain links TRBV30 to TRBJ1-4; possible D gene TRBD1, 6 bases. V was clipped by 0 bases and J by 8 bases, with 7 bases between them. The germline V gene encodes CDR1 GTSNPN and CDR2 SVGIG (reference sequence). The CDR3 consists of 12 residues. The CDR3 is CAWSVGGEKLFF. CDR3 DNA: TGTGCCTGGAGTGTAGGGGGAGAAAAACTGTTTTTT.

V usage is TRBV11-3 and J usage is TRBJ2-1; maybe TRBD2 (6 bases). The length of the CDR3 is 14 residues. CDR1 is SGHNT, CDR2 YENEEA, per germline. V lost 4 bases and J lost 4, with 11 bases in between. The CDR3 DNA reads TGTGCCAGCAGCTCCGGACTATTTTACAATGAGCAGTTCTTC. This sequence encodes CASSSGLFYNEQFF.

This chain connects TRBV6-1 to TRBJ2-5; 7 bases are shared with TRBD1. The CDR3 length is 14 residues. Trimming removed 3 bases from V and 5 bases from J; junction bases left unmatched: 6. Germline loops: CDR1 MNHNS, CDR2 SASEGT. As DNA, the CDR3 is TGTGCCAGCAGTGAGACTCGCAGGGGGGAGACCCAGTACTTC. Translation: CASSETRRGETQYF.

This chain uses TRBV5-5 with TRBJ2-5, with D maybe TRBD2 (6 bases). The V gene's germline CDR1 is SGHKS and CDR2 YYEKEE (reference sequence). Trimming cost V 4 bases and J 5 bases, with 9 bases left between them. CDR3 length: 12 amino acids. CDR3 sequence (DNA): TGTGCCAGCAGCGCGGGGCGGGAGACCCAGTACTTC. Translating it yields CASSAGRETQYF.

The chain is built from TRBV11-3 and TRBJ2-7; 9 nucleotides line up with TRBD1. V trimming: 5 bases; J trimming: 4 bases; junction bases outside the gene matches: 6. CDR1 is SGHNT, CDR2 YENEEA, per germline. This CDR3 region has 14 residues. CDR3 protein: CASSGTGMYYEQYF. CDR3 nucleotide sequence: TGTGCCAGCAGCGGGACAGGGATGTATTACGAGCAGTACTTC.

The V call is TRBV4-1, the J call TRBJ2-1, with D possibly matching TRBD1 (6 bases). CDR1 MGHRA and CDR2 YSYEKL come from the germline V gene. CDR3 length equals 13 residues. Trimming took 0 bases from V and 9 from J, leaving 9 bases between them. CDR3 amino acids: CASSQDRGIEQFF. Written as DNA, the CDR3 is TGCGCCAGCAGCCAAGATAGGGGGATTGAGCAGTTCTTC.

The chain links TRBV9 to TRBJ2-5; the match to TRBD2 covers 8 bases. The CDR3 extends over 16 amino acids. Germline V CDR1 and CDR2: SGDLS, YYNGEE. Unmatched junction bases numbered 13, after V lost 7 bases and J lost 2 bases. CDR3 loop: CASGARTGTRQETQYF. The CDR3 bases are TGTGCCAGCGGCGCGCGAACGGGGACTAGACAAGAGACCCAGTACTTC.